The sequence of this T cell receptor (beta chain) was determined in a study of blood T cell repertoires in COVID-19. Looking at the study overall: The United States, Italy and Spain provided the acute and convalescent COVID-19 samples. Sources were T cells, B-cell-depleted T cells, or PBMCs; the material itself was cDNA or gDNA.

In the authors' workflow: Reference gene primer amplification yielded estimated nucleated cell counts. Assay used: immunoSEQ multiplex PCR; TCRdb lists only in-frame clones, some missing. The DNA was the basis for D and trimming; V, J and clone size are from that table. Seen here are over 450,000 clones, about 89% observed once, and the top ten hold roughly 7.3%. The CDR3 sequence is 17 residues long. CDR1 is SGHRS and CDR2 is YFSETQ in the germline V gene. Trimming stripped 5 bases from V and 1 base from J, with 20 bases between. Input material: peripheral blood. The chain is built from TRBV5-1 and TRBJ2-3, with D perhaps matching TRBD1 (6 bases). The TCR was taken from a woman in her 50s with COVID-19, enrolled during active disease. Written as DNA, the CDR3 is TGCGCCAGCAGTTCCTCGACTCGGACAGTACGCACAGATACGCAGTATTTT. It specifies CASSSSTRTVRTDTQYF. The whole variable domain, remainder taken from reference TRBV5-1 and TRBJ2-3, is KAGVTQTPRYLIKTRGQQVTLSCSPISGHRSVSWYQQTPGQGLQFLFEYFSETQRNKGNFPGRFSGRQFSNSRSEMNVSTLELGDSALYLCASSSSTRTVRTDTQYFGPGTRLTVL.